A single sample gave rise to the 32 T cell receptor beta chains below, sequenced in a study of neoadjuvant nivolumab and ipilimumab in lung cancer. The table came from immunoSEQ multiplex PCR; TCRdb's copy has only in-frame clones and leaves some out. This sample carries fewer than 4,500 clones, around 73% of them seen once, and the ten largest clones take roughly 13%. The source was adjacent normal lung tissue, collected after neoadjuvant nivolumab, alone or with ipilimumab, at or shortly before surgery. The receptors were sampled from an adult with non-small cell lung cancer.

The chain couples TRBV4-1 to TRBJ1-3; D gene uncertain. The V gene lost 3 bases and the J gene lost 0 bases, with 9 bases spanning the gap. The CDR3 sequence is 15 residues long. Germline CDR1 and CDR2: MGHRA and YSYEKL. The CDR3 nucleotides read TGCGCCAGCAGCCACCCGGCAAGCTCTGGAAACACCATATATTTT. Translated, it gives CASSHPASSGNTIYF.

This clone has only a few counts. The CDR3 reads CASSQDPNGGQKEAFF. The CDR3 nucleotides are TGCGCCAGCAGCCAAGATCCAAATGGGGGACAGAAAGAAGCTTTCTTT. The V call is TRBV4-3, the J call TRBJ1-1, with 7 bases lining up with TRBD1. CDR3 length: 16 amino acids. V shed 0 bases and J 8 bases; nucleotides not matched to a gene: 12. Per the germline V gene, CDR1 is LGHNA and CDR2 is YSLEER.

The chain uses TRBV7-9 and TRBJ1-1, with D unresolved. This CDR3 spans 12 amino acids. The V end was cut by 5 bases, the J end by 4 bases, with 8 bases between. Germline loops: CDR1 SEHNR, CDR2 FQNEAQ (reference sequence). The CDR3 reads CASSLPPTEAFF. Written as DNA, the CDR3 is TGTGCCAGCAGCCTCCCACCCACTGAAGCTTTCTTT.

This clone turned up a few times. This chain connects TRBV7-2 to TRBJ2-3; TRBD2 matches at 12 bases. V dropped 5 bases and J dropped 3; count of bases not matched to a gene: 3. Looked up from germline, CDR1 is SGHTA and CDR2 is FQGNSA. The CDR3 spans 15 residues. CDR3 nucleotide sequence: TGTGCCAGCAGCATTGGACTAGCGGGGACAGATACGCAGTATTTT. The encoded protein is CASSIGLAGTDTQYF.

The rearrangement uses TRBV9 and TRBJ2-7; 7 bases match TRBD1. The CDR3 contains 18 residues. Germline V lookup: CDR1 SGDLS, CDR2 YYNGEE. J gave up 2 bases and V 0 bases, and 14 bases lay outside the gene matches. The CDR3 spells CASSVAATRKGATYEQYF. The CDR3 region has the DNA TGTGCCAGCAGCGTAGCCGCCACCCGGAAGGGGGCTACCTACGAGCAGTACTTC. The whole variable domain, remainder taken from reference TRBV9 and TRBJ2-7, is DSGVTQTPKHLITATGQRVTLRCSPRSGDLSVYWYQQSLDQGLQFLIQYYNGEERAKGNILERFSAQQFPDLHSELNLSSLELGDSALYFCASSVAATRKGATYEQYFGPGTRLTVT.

This sequence joins TRBV15 and TRBJ1-2, with TRBD1 matching over 8 bases. Germline V gene lookup returns CDR1 LNHNV and CDR2 YYDKDF (reference sequence). Trimming removed 5 bases from V and 8 bases from J; junction bases left unmatched: 7. The CDR3 extends over 13 amino acids. This CDR3 reads CATSVRTGQGYTF. The CDR3 nucleotides read TGTGCCACCAGCGTAAGGACAGGGCAAGGCTACACCTTC.

The V and J genes are TRBV5-4 and TRBJ2-5; the match to TRBD2 covers 11 bases. Germline V lookup: CDR1 SGHNT, CDR2 YYREEE (reference sequence). This CDR3 has 15 residues. The J segment lost 7 bases and the V segment lost 2 bases, leaving 7 bases of the junction unmatched. The CDR3 is CASSLSSGGQRTQYF. DNA for the CDR3: TGTGCCAGCAGCTTATCTAGCGGGGGGCAGCGGACCCAGTACTTC. The full variable domain, rest sourced from reference TRBV5-4 and TRBJ2-5, is ETGVTQSPTHLIKTRGQQVTLRCSSQSGHNTVSWYQQALGQGPQFIFQYYREEENGRGNFPPRFSGLQFPNYSSELNVNALELDDSALYLCASSLSSGGQRTQYFGPGTRLLVL.

V and J are TRBV28 and TRBJ1-5, with D uncertain. The V end was cut by 3 bases, the J end by 0 bases, with 12 bases between. The CDR3 covers 16 residues. Germline lookup yields CDR1 MDHEN and CDR2 SYDVKM. This CDR3 reads CASSLIQRISNQPQHF. CDR3 bases: TGTGCCAGCAGTTTGATCCAACGGATTAGCAATCAGCCCCAGCATTTT.

A single count supports this clone. The CDR3 sequence is CASSAGTSPLFDEQFF. CDR3 DNA sequence: TGTGCCAGCAGCGCCGGGACTAGCCCTCTATTCGATGAGCAGTTCTTC. This chain links TRBV9 with TRBJ2-1; TRBD2 matches 9 bases. In germline, CDR1 is SGDLS, CDR2 YYNGEE. The CDR3 has 16 amino acids. Trimming removed 3 bases from V and 8 bases from J; junction bases left unmatched: 12.

The chain combines TRBV4-3 with TRBJ1-2, with TRBD1 matching 7 bases. After removal of 1 base from V and 4 bases from J, the junction contained 6 bases not matched to a gene. The CDR3 is 15 amino acids. The germline V gene has CDR1 LGHNA and CDR2 YSLEER. The CDR3 reads CASSQAPGGVYGYTF. CDR3 coding DNA: TGCGCCAGCAGCCAAGCCCCAGGGGGGGTCTATGGCTACACCTTC.

This clone came up once. This likely comes from a read error, as the CDR3 has no conserved phenylalanine or tryptophan at its end. No DNA is shown, since the ends of the CDR3 on it are uncertain; the CDR3 is the one TCRdb lists. The rearrangement links TRBV6-5 to TRBJ1-5; the table's D gene call, TRBD1, was not cross checked with the DNA. The CDR3 is 8 residues long, ends included. Germline CDR1 and CDR2: MNHEY and SVGAGI. CDR3: CASRRQPA.

The table lists this clone with a count of one. This chain links TRBV4-3 with TRBJ2-2; TRBD1 matches at 11 bases. V lost 5 bases, J lost 6 bases, and 5 bases stayed unmatched. The V gene's germline CDR1 is LGHNA and CDR2 YSLEER. The length of the CDR3 is 15 residues. The CDR3: CASSFLGQGAGELFF. The CDR3 region has the DNA TGCGCCAGCAGCTTCCTGGGACAGGGGGCCGGGGAGCTGTTTTTT.

V usage is TRBV7-9 and J usage is TRBJ2-5; 8 bases are shared with TRBD2. CDR3 length equals 15 residues. Germline trimming cut 4 bases from V and 4 bases from J; bases unmatched to any gene: 8. Germline values: CDR1 SEHNR, CDR2 FQNEAQ (reference sequence). CDR3 nucleotide sequence: TGTGCCAGCAGCTCCTCGGGGGGGCTTGGAGAGACCCAGTACTTC. Protein sequence: CASSSSGGLGETQYF.

This clone was detected only once. This CDR3 reads CASSDRVGNTEAFF. CDR3 DNA: TGTGCCAGTAGTGACAGGGTAGGGAACACTGAAGCTTTCTTT. The V and J genes are TRBV19 and TRBJ1-1; 7 bases align to TRBD1. CDR1 and CDR2 from the germline V gene are LNHDA and SQIVND (reference sequence). This CDR3 region has 14 residues. V lost 5 bases to trimming and J lost 1 base; unmatched junction nucleotides: 4.

The chain carries TRBV9 and TRBJ2-7; the D is unclear. V was pared by 10 bases and J by 7 bases, with 6 bases between. CDR3 length: 8 residues. Germline-derived CDR1 and CDR2 are SGDLS and YYNGEE. The CDR3 loop is CAPREQYV. In nucleotides, the CDR3 is TGTGCCCCCAGGGAGCAGTACGTC.

V is TRBV2 and J is TRBJ1-5; D remains ambiguous. Trimming took off 3 bases at V and 2 bases at J, with 11 bases between the two ends. Germline V gives CDR1 SNHLY, CDR2 FYNNEI. This CDR3 comprises 15 residues. The CDR3 coding sequence is TGTGCCAGCAGTGAGGGAAGTCGTGGCAATCAGCCCCAGCATTTT. This gives the protein CASSEGSRGNQPQHF.

J is TRBJ1-5 and V is TRBV7-8; TRBD1 matches at 8 bases. There are 14 residues in the CDR3. Germline lookup yields CDR1 SGHVS and CDR2 FQNEAQ. The ends lost 4 bases at V and 1 base at J; junction bases unmatched: 0. CDR3 nucleotides: TGTGCCAGCAGCTGGGACAGGAGCAATCAGCCCCAGCATTTT. Protein product: CASSWDRSNQPQHF. The full variable domain, in which reference TRBV7-8 and TRBJ1-5 provide the parts outside the CDR3, is GAGVSQSPRYKVAKRGQDVALRCDPISGHVSLFWYQQALGQGPEFLTYFQNEAQLDKSGLPSDRFFAERPEGSVSTLKIQRTQQEDSAVYLCASSWDRSNQPQHFGDGTRLSIL.

The rearrangement uses TRBV27 and TRBJ1-1, with 7 bases identical to TRBD1. In germline, CDR1 is MNHEY, CDR2 SMNVEV (reference sequence). Trimming removed 6 bases from V and 5 bases from J; junction bases left unmatched: 6. The CDR3 sequence is 13 residues long. The CDR3 sequence is CASSPGTATEAFF. CDR3 coding DNA: TGTGCCAGCAGCCCTGGGACAGCGACTGAAGCTTTCTTT.

In its sample, this clone was seen a few times. V is TRBV27 and J is TRBJ1-2, with D tentatively TRBD1 (6 bases). With 0 bases removed from V and 8 bases from J, the gap between germline ends came to 13 bases. The germline V gene has CDR1 MNHEY and CDR2 SMNVEV (reference sequence). The CDR3 consists of 14 residues. Here the CDR3 DNA reads TGTGCCAGCAGTTTATCGGGGGGCGGCGGCGGCTACACCTTC. Translated: CASSLSGGGGGYTF.

The V and J genes are TRBV7-2 and TRBJ1-2; D perhaps matches TRBD1 (5 bases). There are 13 residues in the CDR3. Looked up from germline, CDR1 is SGHTA and CDR2 is FQGNSA. V lost 5 bases and J 7 bases, leaving 14 bases between the germline ends. DNA for the CDR3: TGTGCCAGCAGCCCCGGGGGGGGAATTGGCTACACCTTC. Its protein is CASSPGGGIGYTF.

The chain recombines TRBV28 with TRBJ2-7; D gene uncertain. Germline-derived CDR1 and CDR2 are MDHEN and SYDVKM. Trimming took off 5 bases at V and 4 bases at J, with 9 bases between the two ends. There are 12 residues in the CDR3. The CDR3 sequence: CASSEDIYEQYV. The CDR3 bases are TGTGCCAGCAGTGAAGACATATACGAGCAGTACGTC.

In its sample, this clone was seen a few times. The rearrangement links TRBV9 to TRBJ2-1; TRBD2 matches 7 bases. Per the germline V gene, CDR1 is SGDLS and CDR2 is YYNGEE. V shed 4 bases, J shed 0 bases, and the junction held 16 bases outside the gene matches. CDR3 length: 19 residues. For the CDR3, the DNA is TGTGCCAGCAGCATACGGGCCGGGGGAGCGGGGAGCTCCTACAATGAGCAGTTCTTC. It codes for CASSIRAGGAGSSYNEQFF.

The CDR3, as DNA: TGTGCCAGCAGCTTAGGCGGGACTACGGAAGGGGATACGCAGTATTTT. Protein product: CASSLGGTTEGDTQYF. The J gene is TRBJ2-3, the V gene TRBV7-2; TRBD2 aligns across 7 bases. CDR3 length: 16 amino acids. Germline loops: CDR1 SGHTA, CDR2 FQGNSA. V was pared by 1 base and J by 6 bases, with 10 bases of the junction left unmatched.

This clone is labeled large (0.1 to 1%). The chain has TRBV7-2 and TRBJ2-1; the D is unclear. CDR1 and CDR2 from the germline V gene are SGHTA and FQGNSA. The length of the CDR3 is 9 residues. V lost 8 bases to trimming and J lost 6 bases, with 2 bases between them. The DNA for the CDR3 is TGTGCCAGCCCCAATGAGCAGTTCTTC. Translating gives CASPNEQFF.

The chain uses TRBV7-9 and TRBJ1-2; D possibly corresponds to TRBD1 (5 bases). Per the germline V gene, CDR1 is SEHNR and CDR2 is FQNEAQ (reference sequence). This CDR3 region has 17 residues. Trimming cost V 1 base and J 4 bases, with 19 bases left between them. In nucleotides, the CDR3 is TGTGCCAGCAGCTTAGGAGCAGGGAGCCGAATCTCCTATGGCTACACCTTC. The encoded protein is CASSLGAGSRISYGYTF.

This clone was seen a few times. V is TRBV7-6 and J is TRBJ2-7; the D gene could be TRBD1 or TRBD2 (5 bases each). Between the trimmed V and J ends, which lost 3 bases and 3 bases, there was a span of 9 bases. This CDR3 region has 13 residues. Germline V gives CDR1 SGHVS, CDR2 FNYEAQ. Here the CDR3 DNA reads TGTGCCAGCAGCTTGGGACCAAACTACGAGCAGTACGTC. Translation: CASSLGPNYEQYV.

The J gene is TRBJ2-1, the V gene TRBV10-3; D may be TRBD2 (6 bases). The germline CDR1 and CDR2 sequences are ENHRY and SYGVKD. This CDR3 has 15 amino acids. V was trimmed by 0 bases and J by 8 bases, leaving 14 bases between them. The DNA for the CDR3 is TGTGCCATCAGTGAGTCAGCAAGGTCGGGGGATGAGCAGTTCTTC. It encodes CAISESARSGDEQFF.

The V call is TRBV28, the J call TRBJ2-1, with TRBD2 identical over 7 bases. V shed 4 bases, J shed 4 bases, and the junction held 4 bases outside the gene matches. CDR1 is MDHEN, CDR2 SYDVKM, per germline. The CDR3 is 14 amino acids. In DNA, the CDR3 is TGTGCCAGCAGTTCCGCGGGGGAGTACAATGAGCAGTTCTTC. This encodes CASSSAGEYNEQFF.

The V and J genes are TRBV19 and TRBJ1-6; tentative D call: TRBD1 (5 bases). The CDR3 contains 17 residues. Trimming stripped 5 bases from V and 0 bases from J, with 14 bases between. Germline lookup yields CDR1 LNHDA and CDR2 SQIVND (reference sequence). This chain's CDR3 is CASSVTGVSSYNSPLHF. The CDR3 bases are TGTGCCAGTAGTGTTACAGGAGTCAGCTCCTATAATTCACCCCTCCACTTT.

The count of this clone is one. V gene TRBV19 combines with J gene TRBJ2-1, with D uncertain. Germline lookup yields CDR1 LNHDA and CDR2 SQIVND (reference sequence). V shed 3 bases and J shed 1 base, with 7 bases lying between them. This CDR3 contains 14 residues. Written as DNA, the CDR3 is TGTGCCAGTAGTATTACGAGGTCCTACAATGAGCAGTTCTTC. It translates to CASSITRSYNEQFF.

The chain has TRBV15 and TRBJ1-6; D unresolved. The CDR3 consists of 13 residues. From germline, CDR1 is LNHNV and CDR2 YYDKDF (reference sequence). V gave up 5 bases and J gave up 8 bases, with 10 bases separating them. The CDR3 coding sequence is TGTGCCACCAGCCGCCAGGAGTATTCACCCCTCCACTTT. It encodes CATSRQEYSPLHF.

The CDR3 spells CASSLVGTGANVLTF. CDR3 DNA sequence: TGTGCCAGCAGCTTAGTAGGGACTGGGGCCAACGTCCTGACTTTC. This rearrangement joins TRBV11-2 to TRBJ2-6; D unresolved. This CDR3 contains 15 residues. In germline, CDR1 is SGHAT, CDR2 FQNNGV. V was pared by 1 base and J by 2 bases, with 6 bases between.